A selection of T cell receptor beta chains follows, all from one sample in a study of T-cell memory formation after mild COVID-19. MiXCR was run by TCRdb on the 5' RACE reads, yielding one entry per CDR3 protein. The repertoire consists of tens of thousands of distinct CDR3 sequences, with roughly 16% occurring once and the leading ten covering around two fifths. The sample comprised PBMCs or a T cell subset sorted from them (not recorded which). These receptors were obtained from a man aged 18-30 years who had mild COVID-19 (a few samples of this study predate the infection). Cell type and time point are not known. Both conserved end residues are part of each CDR3. The order of the fields is clone size, J gene, D gene, V gene, CDR3 DNA, CDR3 protein. D genes are given only for firm matches. A clone size is listed for some rows: how often the clone was seen (once, few, many), or a class if it is expanded.

>NA|TRBJ1-1|TRBD1|TRBV7-2
TGTGCCAGCAGCAGAACAGGGGGCTTGGACACTGAAGCTTTCTTT
CASSRTGGLDTEAFF
>few|TRBJ2-2|NA|TRBV12-3/TRBV12-4
TGTGCCAGCAGTTTCCCAGGCCAACTCACCGGGGAGCTGTTTTTT
CASSFPGQLTGELFF
>few|TRBJ1-1|TRBD1|TRBV5-1
TGCGCCAGCAGCTTGGCCGGGACAGGGAACACTGAAGCTTTCTTT
CASSLAGTGNTEAFF
>NA|TRBJ2-5|NA|TRBV5-5
TGTGCCAGCAGCCCCGAAGGGGAGGAGACCCAGTACTTC
CASSPEGEETQYF
>NA|TRBJ2-5|TRBD1|TRBV5-1
TGCGCCAGCAGCGGCGGACAGGGGGCATTAGAGACCCAGTACTTC
CASSGGQGALETQYF
>NA|TRBJ2-1|NA|TRBV4-1
TGCGCCAGCAGCCACCGACTTATAGCGGATTCCTACAATGAGCAGTTCTTC
CASSHRLIADSYNEQFF
>NA|TRBJ2-1|NA|TRBV5-6
TGTGCCAGCAGCTTGCGGCAGGGGATAAATGAGCAGTTCTTC
CASSLRQGINEQFF
>NA|TRBJ2-2|NA|TRBV9
TGTGCCAGCCTTCAGGAGAACACCGGGGAGCTGTTTTTT
CASLQENTGELFF
>few|TRBJ1-1|NA|TRBV3-1
TGTGCCAGCAGCCAAGGAGGGGGTGGCACTGAAGCTTTCTTT
CASSQGGGGTEAFF
>NA|TRBJ1-3|NA|TRBV7-2
TGTGCCAGCAGCCTTTCACAGGGCTCTGGAAACACCATATATTTT
CASSLSQGSGNTIYF
>NA|TRBJ2-7|NA|TRBV6-2/TRBV6-3
TGTGCCAGCAGTGACCTAACCTACGAGCAGTACTTC
CASSDLTYEQYF
>NA|TRBJ2-2|NA|TRBV7-9
TGTGCCAGCAGTTGGCCGGGACAAGGTGACACCGGGGAGCTGTTTTTT
CASSWPGQGDTGELFF
>NA|TRBJ2-2|NA|TRBV19
TGTGCCAGTAGCTACGGAACGCTTCGATTCGGGGAGCTGTTTTTT
CASSYGTLRFGELFF
>NA|TRBJ1-5|NA|TRBV6-2/TRBV6-3
TGTGCCAGCAGTTACGAGGGCGGGGGTTTTCAGCCCCAGCATTTT
CASSYEGGGFQPQHF
>few|TRBJ2-5|TRBD2|TRBV5-1
TGCGCCAGCAGCTCCGGACTAGCGGGGATCCTAGAGACCCAGTACTTC
CASSSGLAGILETQYF
>few|TRBJ2-3|NA|TRBV6-5
TGTGCCAGCAGTTACAGGGTGTCAGATACGCAGTATTTT
CASSYRVSDTQYF
>few|TRBJ2-1|TRBD2|TRBV4-3
TGCGCCAGCAGCCAAGATGGGCGGGGGGGCTTGGTCGATGAGCAGTTCTTC
CASSQDGRGGLVDEQFF
>NA|TRBJ1-1|TRBD1|TRBV25-1
TGTGCCAGCAGTGCCGGGGACAGCATGACTGAAGCTTTCTTT
CASSAGDSMTEAFF
>NA|TRBJ1-3|NA|TRBV7-9
TGTGCCAGCAGCTTAGTAGACAGTGGTCCCGGTAACACCATATATTTT
CASSLVDSGPGNTIYF
>NA|TRBJ2-2|TRBD1|TRBV7-9
TGTGCCAGCAGGATAACAGGGGACACCGGGGAGCTGTTTTTT
CASRITGDTGELFF
>few|TRBJ1-2|NA|TRBV6-2/TRBV6-3
TGTGCCAGCAGACACGGGGCTTATGGCTACACCTTC
CASRHGAYGYTF
>many|TRBJ2-3|NA|TRBV6-5
TGTGCCAGCAGTTACTCGGGGGGAACCGATACGCAGTATTTT
CASSYSGGTDTQYF
>NA|TRBJ2-7|TRBD2|TRBV12-3/TRBV12-4
TGTGCCAGCAGTCCGGGGCTAGCGGCCTACGAGCAGTACTTC
CASSPGLAAYEQYF